The clone carrying this TCR beta chain has more than one count but fewer than ten. This specimen comes from a study of T-cell reconstitution after alpha-beta-depleted transplantation in children. Unique molecular identifiers were incorporated during preparation of the TCRbeta library. TCRdb recomputed calls from the PCR reads with MiXCR, one row per CDR3 protein. The table shows about 980,000 distinct CDR3 sequences, with around 30% occurring only once. This TCR derives from a boy less than two years old who had a stem cell transplant for SCID, so the T cells may come from the graft donor. Sequences were derived from PBMCs, mostly from graft donor cells, sampled 360 days after TCRalphabeta/CD19-depleted stem cell transplant.

CDR3 protein: CASTSGDSSYNEQFF. The CDR3 coding sequence is TGTGCCAGCACCTCAGGGGACAGCTCCTACAATGAGCAGTTCTTC. The rearrangement joins TRBV5-6 to TRBJ2-1; TRBD1 agrees at 7 bases. V was clipped by 6 bases and J by 0 bases; unmatched bases: 6. Germline-derived CDR1 and CDR2 are SGHDT and YYEEEE. The CDR3 has 15 amino acids. Combining the CDR3 with reference TRBV5-6 and TRBJ2-1 gives the whole variable domain DAGVTQSPTHLIKTRGQQVTLRCSPKSGHDTVSWYQQALGQGPQFIFQYYEEEERQRGNFPDRFSGHQFPNYSSELNVNALLLGDSALYLCASTSGDSSYNEQFFGPGTRLTVL.